What follows is one T cell receptor beta chain and its context. The CDR3 has 13 amino acids. The trim removed 9 bases at V and 2 bases at J, leaving 7 bases unmatched. The germline gives CDR1 MDHEN, CDR2 SYDVKM. PCR involved 60 Vbeta and 13 Jbeta primers. Generated by immunoSEQ multiplex PCR, the TCRdb table keeps only in-frame clones and is missing some. The sample shows more than 95,000 clones, approximately 80% of them seen only once. These data are taken from a study of cytomegalovirus exposure and HLA in healthy donors. The material sequenced was PBMCs. The chain carries TRBV28 and TRBJ2-7; 7 positions agree with TRBD1. This receptor was obtained from a man aged 50 or older in good health and CMV-seropositive. In DNA form, the CDR3 reads TGTGCCAGTTCCGGGACAGCACCCTACGAGCAGTACTTC. Its translation: CASSGTAPYEQYF. Based on the CDR3 plus reference TRBV28 and TRBJ2-7, the full variable domain is DVKVTQSSRYLVKRTGEKVFLECVQDMDHENMFWYRQDPGLGLRLIYFSYDVKMKEKGDIPEGYSVSREKKERFSLILESASTNQTSMYLCASSGTAPYEQYFGPGTRLTVT.